This T cell receptor beta chain was sequenced during a study of T cells after yellow fever vaccination. The overall study: The SMART-Seq v4 Ultra Low Input method served to prepare the low-cell-number fractions.

Study-level findings and limits: Most primary-vaccination clones reappeared after the booster (less than 98% CD4, around 88% CD8).

V was pared by 4 bases and J by 5 bases, with 15 bases between. The CDR3 totals 14 residues. Per germline, CDR1 SGHDT and CDR2 YYEEEE. Worth noting for this clonotype: No antigen is known for it.

5'RACE template switching generated TCR cDNA, adding a universal primer site and UMIs. TCRdb processed the 5' RACE reads anew with MiXCR; each CDR3 protein has one entry. This sample has approximately 510,000 distinct CDR3 sequences; 20% to 25% occur once, and the top ten carry roughly 16%. The material was PBMCs, obtained 21 days after the first yellow fever vaccination. The J gene is TRBJ1-2, the V gene TRBV5-6, with D possibly being TRBD1 (6 bases). The TCR comes from a man between 18 and 29 years old who received the YFV17D yellow fever vaccine. For the CDR3, the DNA is TGTGCCAGCAGCACCACAGGGCACGGGTATGGCTACACCTTC. Amino acids: CASSTTGHGYGYTF.